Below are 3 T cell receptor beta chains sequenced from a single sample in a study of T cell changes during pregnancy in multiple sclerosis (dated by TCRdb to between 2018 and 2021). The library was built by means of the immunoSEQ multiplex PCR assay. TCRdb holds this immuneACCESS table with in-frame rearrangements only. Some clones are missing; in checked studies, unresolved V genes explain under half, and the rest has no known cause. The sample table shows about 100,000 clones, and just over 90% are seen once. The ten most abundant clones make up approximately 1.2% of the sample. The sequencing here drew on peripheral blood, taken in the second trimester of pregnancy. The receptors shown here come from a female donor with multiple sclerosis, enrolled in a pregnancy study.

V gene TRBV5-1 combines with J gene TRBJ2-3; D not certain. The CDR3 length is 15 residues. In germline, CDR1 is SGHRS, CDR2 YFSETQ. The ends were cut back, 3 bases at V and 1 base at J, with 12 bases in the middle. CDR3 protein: CASSWVDTRTDTQYF. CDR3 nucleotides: TGCGCCAGCAGCTGGGTTGACACCCGCACAGATACGCAGTATTTT.

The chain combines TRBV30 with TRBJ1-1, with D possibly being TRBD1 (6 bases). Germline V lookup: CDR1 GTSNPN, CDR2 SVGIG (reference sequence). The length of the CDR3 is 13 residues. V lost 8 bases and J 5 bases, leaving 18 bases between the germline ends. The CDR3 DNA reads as TGTGCCCTAGGGGAGGGGGTGCGAACTGAAGCTTTCTTT. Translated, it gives CALGEGVRTEAFF.

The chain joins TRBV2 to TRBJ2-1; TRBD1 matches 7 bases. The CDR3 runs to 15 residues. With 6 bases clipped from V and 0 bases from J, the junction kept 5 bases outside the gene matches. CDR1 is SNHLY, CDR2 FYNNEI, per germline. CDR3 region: CASSVDRDSYNEQFF. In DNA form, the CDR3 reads TGTGCCAGCAGCGTTGACAGGGACTCCTACAATGAGCAGTTCTTC.